This TCR beta chain came from a study of cytomegalovirus exposure and HLA in healthy donors. On the study more broadly: Both the 120 validation repertoires and the 500 to 700 first-cohort repertoires used the same platform, as reported by a later analysis. Study-wide results and caveats: Usually a TCR sequence was rare, but some public TCRs were found in many donors. The study put 150 or so TCR beta chains on its list as cytomegalovirus-associated.

TCRdb's table, derived via immunoSEQ multiplex PCR, lists solely in-frame clones and lacks some. The sample holds over 200,000 clones; less than 95% are singletons and the top ten take 2.5% to 3.5%. Points on this clone: Its antigen is as yet unknown.

The CDR3 spans 14 residues. The germline V and J ends were trimmed by 1 base and 2 bases, with 8 bases remaining between them. Germline V gives CDR1 SGHAT, CDR2 FQNNGV. The V and J genes are TRBV11-2 and TRBJ2-5; weak D call: TRBD1 (6 bases). This TCR was recovered from a woman aged 30 to 39 in good health and CMV-seronegative. The sample consisted of PBMCs. Here the CDR3 reads CASSLGTVQETQYF. The CDR3 nucleotides are TGTGCCAGCAGCTTAGGGACAGTACAAGAGACCCAGTACTTC. Supplemented by reference TRBV11-2 and TRBJ2-5, the full variable domain reads EAGVAQSPRYKIIEKRQSVAFWCNPISGHATLYWYQQILGQGPKLLIQFQNNGVVDDSQLPKDRFSAERLKGVDSTLKIQPAKLEDSAVYLCASSLGTVQETQYFGPGTRLLVL.